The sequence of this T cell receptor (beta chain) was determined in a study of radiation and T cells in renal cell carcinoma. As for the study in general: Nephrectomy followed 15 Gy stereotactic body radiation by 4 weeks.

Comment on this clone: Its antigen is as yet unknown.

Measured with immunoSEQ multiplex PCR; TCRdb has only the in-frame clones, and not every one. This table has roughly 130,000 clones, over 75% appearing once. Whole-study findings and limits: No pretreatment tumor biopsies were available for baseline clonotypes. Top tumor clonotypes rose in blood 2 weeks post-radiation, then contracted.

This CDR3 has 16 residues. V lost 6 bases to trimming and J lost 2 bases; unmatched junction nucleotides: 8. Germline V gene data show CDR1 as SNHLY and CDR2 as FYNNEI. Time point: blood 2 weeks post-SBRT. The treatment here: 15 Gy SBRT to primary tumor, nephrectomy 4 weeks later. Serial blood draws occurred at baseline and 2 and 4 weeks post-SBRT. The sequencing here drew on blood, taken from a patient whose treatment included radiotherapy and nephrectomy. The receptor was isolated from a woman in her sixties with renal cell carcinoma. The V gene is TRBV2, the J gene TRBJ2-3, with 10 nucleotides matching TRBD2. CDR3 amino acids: CASRPGLARATDTQYF. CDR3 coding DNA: TGTGCCAGCAGGCCGGGACTAGCGCGAGCCACAGATACGCAGTATTTT.